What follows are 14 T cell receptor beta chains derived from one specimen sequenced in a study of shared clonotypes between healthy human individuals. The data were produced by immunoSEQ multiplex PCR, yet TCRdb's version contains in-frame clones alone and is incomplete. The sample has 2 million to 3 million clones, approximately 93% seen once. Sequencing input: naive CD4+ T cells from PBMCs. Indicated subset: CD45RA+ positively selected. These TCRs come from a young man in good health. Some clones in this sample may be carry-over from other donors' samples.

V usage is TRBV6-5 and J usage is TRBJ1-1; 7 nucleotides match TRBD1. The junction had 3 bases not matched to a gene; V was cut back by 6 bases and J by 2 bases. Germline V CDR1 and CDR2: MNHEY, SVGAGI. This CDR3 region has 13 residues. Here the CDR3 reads CASRGQTNTEAFF. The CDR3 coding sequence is TGTGCCAGCAGGGGACAGACAAACACTGAAGCTTTCTTT.

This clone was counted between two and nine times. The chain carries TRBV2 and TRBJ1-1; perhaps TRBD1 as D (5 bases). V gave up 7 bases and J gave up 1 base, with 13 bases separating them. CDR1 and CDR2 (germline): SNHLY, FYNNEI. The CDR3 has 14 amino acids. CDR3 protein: CASKSPQGNTEAFF. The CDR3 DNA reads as TGTGCCAGCAAATCCCCGCAGGGGAACACTGAAGCTTTCTTT.

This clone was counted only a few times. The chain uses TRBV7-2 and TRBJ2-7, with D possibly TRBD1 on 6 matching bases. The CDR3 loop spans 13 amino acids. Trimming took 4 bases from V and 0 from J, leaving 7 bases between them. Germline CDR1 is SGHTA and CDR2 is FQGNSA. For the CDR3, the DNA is TGTGCCAGCAGCTCGGACAGCTCCTACGAGCAGTACTTC. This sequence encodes CASSSDSSYEQYF.

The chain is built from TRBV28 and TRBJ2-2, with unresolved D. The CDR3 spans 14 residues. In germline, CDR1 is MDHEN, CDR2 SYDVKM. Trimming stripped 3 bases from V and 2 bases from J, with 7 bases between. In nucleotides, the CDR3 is TGTGCCAGCAGTTTCTCACGAAACACCGGGGAGCTGTTTTTT. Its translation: CASSFSRNTGELFF. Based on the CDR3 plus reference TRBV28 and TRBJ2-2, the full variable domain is DVKVTQSSRYLVKRTGEKVFLECVQDMDHENMFWYRQDPGLGLRLIYFSYDVKMKEKGDIPEGYSVSREKKERFSLILESASTNQTSMYLCASSFSRNTGELFFGEGSRLTVL.

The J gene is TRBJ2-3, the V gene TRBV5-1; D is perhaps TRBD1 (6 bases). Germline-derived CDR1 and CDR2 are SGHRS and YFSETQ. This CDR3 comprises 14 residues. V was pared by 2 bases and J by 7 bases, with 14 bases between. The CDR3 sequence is CASSLGQGSNTQYF. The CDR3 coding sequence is TGCGCCAGCAGCTTAGGGCAGGGGAGTAATACGCAGTATTTT.

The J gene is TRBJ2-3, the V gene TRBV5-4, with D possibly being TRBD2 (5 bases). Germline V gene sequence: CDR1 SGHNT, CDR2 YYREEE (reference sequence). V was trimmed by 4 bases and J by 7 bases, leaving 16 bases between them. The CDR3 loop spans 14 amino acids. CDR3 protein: CASSRSEGGYTQYF. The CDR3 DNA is TGTGCCAGCAGCAGATCGGAAGGAGGTTATACGCAGTATTTT. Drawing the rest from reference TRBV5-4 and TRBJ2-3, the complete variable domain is ETGVTQSPTHLIKTRGQQVTLRCSSQSGHNTVSWYQQALGQGPQFIFQYYREEENGRGNFPPRFSGLQFPNYSSELNVNALELDDSALYLCASSRSEGGYTQYFGPGTRLTVL.

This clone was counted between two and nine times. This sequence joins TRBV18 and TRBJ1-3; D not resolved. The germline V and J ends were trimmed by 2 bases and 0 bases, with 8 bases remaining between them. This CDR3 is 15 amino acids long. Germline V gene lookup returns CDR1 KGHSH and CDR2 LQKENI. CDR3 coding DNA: TGTGCCAGCTCACCAAACGTTTACTCTGGAAACACCATATATTTT. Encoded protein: CASSPNVYSGNTIYF.

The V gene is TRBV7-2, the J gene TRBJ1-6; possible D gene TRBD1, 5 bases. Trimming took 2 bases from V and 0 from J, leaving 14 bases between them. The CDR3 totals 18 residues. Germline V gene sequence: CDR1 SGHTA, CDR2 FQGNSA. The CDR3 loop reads CASSLRQYLSSYNSPLHF. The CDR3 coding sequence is TGTGCCAGCAGCTTAAGACAGTATTTAAGCTCCTATAATTCACCCCTCCACTTT.

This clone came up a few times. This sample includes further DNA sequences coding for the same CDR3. The CDR3 DNA is TGTGCCTGGAGTCCAGGGAATACCGAAGCTTTCTTT. It codes for CAWSPGNTEAFF. V gene TRBV30 combines with J gene TRBJ1-1, with D possibly TRBD1 on 5 matching bases. Trimming stripped 2 bases from V and 8 bases from J, with 12 bases between. This CDR3 is built from 12 residues. Germline CDR1 and CDR2: GTSNPN and SVGIG (reference sequence). Full variable domain (outside the CDR3, taken from reference TRBV30 and TRBJ1-1): SQTIHQWPATLVQPVGSPLSLECTVEGTSNPNLYWYRQAAGRGLQLLFYSVGIGQISSEVPQNLSASRPQDRQFILSSKKLLLSDSGFYLCAWSPGNTEAFFGQGTRLTVV.

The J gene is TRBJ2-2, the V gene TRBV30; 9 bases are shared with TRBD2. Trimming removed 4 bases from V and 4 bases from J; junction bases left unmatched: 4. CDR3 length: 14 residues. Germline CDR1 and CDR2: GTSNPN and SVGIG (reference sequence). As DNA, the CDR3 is TGTGCCTGGAAGGGTAGCGGGAGCACCGGGGAGCTGTTTTTT. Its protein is CAWKGSGSTGELFF.

The CDR3 region is CASSADRTGAGEAFF. The CDR3 coding sequence is TGTGCCAGCAGCGCGGACCGGACAGGGGCCGGTGAAGCTTTCTTT. The genes are TRBV9 and TRBJ1-1; 9 nucleotides agree with TRBD1. The V segment lost 3 bases and the J segment 7 bases; nucleotides outside the gene matches: 10. This CDR3 comprises 15 residues. Germline V CDR1 and CDR2: SGDLS, YYNGEE.

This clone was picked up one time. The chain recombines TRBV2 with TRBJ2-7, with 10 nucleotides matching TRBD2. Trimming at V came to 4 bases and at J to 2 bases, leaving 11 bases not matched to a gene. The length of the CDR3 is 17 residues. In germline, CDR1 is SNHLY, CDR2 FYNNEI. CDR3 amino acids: CASSVKREGRRTYEQYF. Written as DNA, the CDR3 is TGTGCCAGCAGTGTAAAGCGGGAGGGCCGTAGGACCTACGAGCAGTACTTC. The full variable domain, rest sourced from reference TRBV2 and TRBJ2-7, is EPEVTQTPSHQVTQMGQEVILRCVPISNHLYFYWYRQILGQKVEFLVSFYNNEISEKSEIFDDQFSVERPDGSNFTLKIRSTKLEDSAMYFCASSVKREGRRTYEQYFGPGTRLTVT.

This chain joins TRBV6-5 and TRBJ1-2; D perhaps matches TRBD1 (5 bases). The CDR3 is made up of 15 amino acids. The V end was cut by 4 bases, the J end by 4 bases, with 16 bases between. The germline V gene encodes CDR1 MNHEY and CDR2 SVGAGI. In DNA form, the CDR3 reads TGTGCCAGCAGTTCCCCGGGACTGAACCGCTATGGCTACACCTTC. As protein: CASSSPGLNRYGYTF.

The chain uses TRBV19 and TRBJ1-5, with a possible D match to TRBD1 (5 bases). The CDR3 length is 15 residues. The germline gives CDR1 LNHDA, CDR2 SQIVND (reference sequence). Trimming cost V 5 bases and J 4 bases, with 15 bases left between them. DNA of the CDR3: TGTGCCAGTAGTGATCGAGGGGCTCGGAATCAGCCCCAGCATTTT. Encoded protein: CASSDRGARNQPQHF.